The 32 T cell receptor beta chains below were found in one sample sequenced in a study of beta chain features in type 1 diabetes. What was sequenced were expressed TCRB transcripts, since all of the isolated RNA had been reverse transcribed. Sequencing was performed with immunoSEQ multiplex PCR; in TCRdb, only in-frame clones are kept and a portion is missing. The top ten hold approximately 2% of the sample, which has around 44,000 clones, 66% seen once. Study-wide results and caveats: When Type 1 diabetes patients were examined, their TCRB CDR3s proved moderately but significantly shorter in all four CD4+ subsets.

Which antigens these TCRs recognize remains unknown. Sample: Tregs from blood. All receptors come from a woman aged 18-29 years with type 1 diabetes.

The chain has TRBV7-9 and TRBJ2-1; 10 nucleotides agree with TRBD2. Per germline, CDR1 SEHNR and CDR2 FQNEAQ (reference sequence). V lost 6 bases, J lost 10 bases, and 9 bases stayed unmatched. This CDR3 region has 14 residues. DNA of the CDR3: TGTGCCAGCAGTACTCGGCTAGCGGGGGTCGAGCAGTTCTTC. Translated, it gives CASSTRLAGVEQFF.

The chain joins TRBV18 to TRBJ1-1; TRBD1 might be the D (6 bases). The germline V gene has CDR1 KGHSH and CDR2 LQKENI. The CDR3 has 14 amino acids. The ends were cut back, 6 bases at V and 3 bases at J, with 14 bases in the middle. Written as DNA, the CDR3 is TGTGCCAGCTCTCAAAGGGACACCTACACTGAAGCTTTCTTT. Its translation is CASSQRDTYTEAFF.

The CDR3 loop is CASREEQGSYEQYF. The CDR3 bases are TGTGCCAGCAGGGAGGAACAGGGGTCCTACGAGCAGTACTTC. The chain uses TRBV5-4 and TRBJ2-7; 7 bases fit TRBD1. The V segment lost 5 bases and the J segment 1 base; nucleotides outside the gene matches: 6. In germline, CDR1 is SGHNT, CDR2 YYREEE (reference sequence). This CDR3 spans 14 amino acids.

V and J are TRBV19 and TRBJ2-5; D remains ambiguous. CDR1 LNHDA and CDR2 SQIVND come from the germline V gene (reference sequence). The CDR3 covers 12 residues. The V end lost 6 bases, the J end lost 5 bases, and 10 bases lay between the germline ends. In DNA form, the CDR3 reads TGTGCCAGTAGCGCCGGGTGGGAGACCCAGTACTTC. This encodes CASSAGWETQYF. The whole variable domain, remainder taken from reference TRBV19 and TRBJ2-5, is DGGITQSPKYLFRKEGQNVTLSCEQNLNHDAMYWYRQDPGQGLRLIYYSQIVNDFQKGDIAEGYSVSREKKESFPLTVTSAQKNPTAFYLCASSAGWETQYFGPGTRLLVL.

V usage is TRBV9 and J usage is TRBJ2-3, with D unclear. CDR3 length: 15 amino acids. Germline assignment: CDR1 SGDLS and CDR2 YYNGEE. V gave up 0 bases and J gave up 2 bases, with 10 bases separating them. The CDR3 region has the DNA TGTGCCAGCAGCGTAGAATTACAGTTCACAGATACGCAGTATTTT. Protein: CASSVELQFTDTQYF.

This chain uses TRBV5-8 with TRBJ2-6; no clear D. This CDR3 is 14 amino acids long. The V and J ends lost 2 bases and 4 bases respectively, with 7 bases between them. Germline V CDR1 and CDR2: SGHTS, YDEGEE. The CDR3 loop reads CASSFSFGANVLTF. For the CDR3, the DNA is TGTGCCAGCAGCTTTAGTTTCGGGGCCAACGTCCTGACTTTC.

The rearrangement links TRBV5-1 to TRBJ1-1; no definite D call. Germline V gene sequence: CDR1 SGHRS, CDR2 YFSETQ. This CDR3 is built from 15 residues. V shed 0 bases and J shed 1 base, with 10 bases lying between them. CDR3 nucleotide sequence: TGCGCCAGCAGCTTGGAGGTCGGGTGGAACACTGAAGCTTTCTTT. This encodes CASSLEVGWNTEAFF.

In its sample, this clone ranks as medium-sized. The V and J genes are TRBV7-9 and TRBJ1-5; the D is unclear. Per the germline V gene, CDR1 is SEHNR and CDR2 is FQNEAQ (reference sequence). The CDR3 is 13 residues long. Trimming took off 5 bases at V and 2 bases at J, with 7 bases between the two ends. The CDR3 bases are TGTGCCAGCAGCCCCTCCGGCAATCAGCCCCAGCATTTT. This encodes CASSPSGNQPQHF.

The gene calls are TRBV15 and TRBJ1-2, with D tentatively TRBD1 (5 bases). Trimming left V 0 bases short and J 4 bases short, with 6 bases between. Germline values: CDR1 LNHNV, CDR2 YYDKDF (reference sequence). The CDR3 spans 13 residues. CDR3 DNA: TGTGCCACCAGCAGAGAGGGGCGCTATGGCTACACCTTC. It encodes CATSREGRYGYTF.

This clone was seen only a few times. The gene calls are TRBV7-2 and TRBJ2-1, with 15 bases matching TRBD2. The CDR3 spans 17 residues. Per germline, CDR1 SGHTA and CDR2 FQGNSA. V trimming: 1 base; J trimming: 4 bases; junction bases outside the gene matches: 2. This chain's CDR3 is CASSLGTSGGGYNEQFF. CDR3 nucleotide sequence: TGTGCCAGCAGCTTAGGGACTAGCGGGGGGGGATACAATGAGCAGTTCTTC.

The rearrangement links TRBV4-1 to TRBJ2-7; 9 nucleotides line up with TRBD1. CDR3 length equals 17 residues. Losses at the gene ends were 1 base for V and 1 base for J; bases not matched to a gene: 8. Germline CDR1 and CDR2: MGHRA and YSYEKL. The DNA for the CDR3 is TGCGCCAGCAGCCAAGCCTCCGGACAGGGGATTTCCTACGAGCAGTACTTC. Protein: CASSQASGQGISYEQYF.

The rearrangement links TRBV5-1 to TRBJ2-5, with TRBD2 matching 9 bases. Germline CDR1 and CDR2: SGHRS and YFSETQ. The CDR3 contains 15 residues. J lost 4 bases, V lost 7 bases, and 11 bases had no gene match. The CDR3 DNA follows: TGCGCCAGCGGACCGCTGGGACTAGCAGGAGAGACCCAGTACTTC. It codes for CASGPLGLAGETQYF.

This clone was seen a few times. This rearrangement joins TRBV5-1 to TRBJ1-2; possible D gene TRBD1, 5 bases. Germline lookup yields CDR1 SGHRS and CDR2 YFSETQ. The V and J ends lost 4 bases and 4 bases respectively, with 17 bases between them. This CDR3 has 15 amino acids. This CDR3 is CASSPSPGGGYGYTF. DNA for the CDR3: TGCGCCAGCAGCCCCTCCCCCGGGGGGGGCTATGGCTACACCTTC.

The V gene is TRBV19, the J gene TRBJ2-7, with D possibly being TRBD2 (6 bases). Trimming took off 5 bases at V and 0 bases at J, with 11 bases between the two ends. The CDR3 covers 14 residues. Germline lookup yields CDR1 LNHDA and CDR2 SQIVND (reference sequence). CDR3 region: CASSALASSYEQYF. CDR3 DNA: TGTGCCAGTAGTGCCCTAGCGAGCTCCTACGAGCAGTACTTC.

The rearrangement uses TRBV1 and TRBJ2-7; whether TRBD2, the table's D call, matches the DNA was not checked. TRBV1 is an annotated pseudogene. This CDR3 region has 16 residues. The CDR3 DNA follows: TGCACCAGCAGCCAAGATGTAACGGGAGCGGTCGACGAGCAGTACTTC. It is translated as CTSSQDVTGAVDEQYF.

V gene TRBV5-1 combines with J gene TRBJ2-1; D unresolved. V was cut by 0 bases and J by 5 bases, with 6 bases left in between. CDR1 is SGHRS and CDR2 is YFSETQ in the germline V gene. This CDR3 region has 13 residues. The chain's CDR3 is CASSLVLHNEQFF. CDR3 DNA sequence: TGCGCCAGCAGCTTGGTGCTACACAATGAGCAGTTCTTC.

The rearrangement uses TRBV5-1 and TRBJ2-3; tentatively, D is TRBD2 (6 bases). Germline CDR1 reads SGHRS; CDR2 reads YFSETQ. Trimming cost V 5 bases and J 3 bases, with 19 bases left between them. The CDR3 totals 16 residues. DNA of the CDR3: TGCGCCAGCAGATGGGTTGTAGCGGATGAGACAGATACGCAGTATTTT. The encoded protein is CASRWVVADETDTQYF.

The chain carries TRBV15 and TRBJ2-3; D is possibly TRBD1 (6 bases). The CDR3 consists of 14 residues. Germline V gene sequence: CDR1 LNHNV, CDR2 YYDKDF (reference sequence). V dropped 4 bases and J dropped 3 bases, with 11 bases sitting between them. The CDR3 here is CATSTSGTTDTQYF. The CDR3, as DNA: TGTGCCACCAGCACCTCCGGGACAACAGATACGCAGTATTTT.

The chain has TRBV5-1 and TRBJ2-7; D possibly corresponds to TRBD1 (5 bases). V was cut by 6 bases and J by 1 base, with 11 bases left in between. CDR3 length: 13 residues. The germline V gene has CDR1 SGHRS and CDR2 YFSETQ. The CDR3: CASKGPGSYEQYF. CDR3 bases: TGCGCCAGCAAAGGTCCAGGGTCCTACGAGCAGTACTTC.

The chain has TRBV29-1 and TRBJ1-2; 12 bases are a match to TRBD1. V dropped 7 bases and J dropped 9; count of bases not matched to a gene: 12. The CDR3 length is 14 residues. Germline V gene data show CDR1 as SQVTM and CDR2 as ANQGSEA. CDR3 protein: CSDARGTGGESYTF. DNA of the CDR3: TGCAGCGACGCTCGGGGGACAGGGGGCGAGAGCTACACCTTC. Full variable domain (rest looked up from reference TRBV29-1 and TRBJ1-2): SAVISQKPSRDICQRGTSLTIQCQVDSQVTMMFWYRQQPGQSLTLIATANQGSEATYESGFVIDKFPISRPNLTFSTLTVSNMSPEDSSIYLCSDARGTGGESYTFGSGTRLTVV.

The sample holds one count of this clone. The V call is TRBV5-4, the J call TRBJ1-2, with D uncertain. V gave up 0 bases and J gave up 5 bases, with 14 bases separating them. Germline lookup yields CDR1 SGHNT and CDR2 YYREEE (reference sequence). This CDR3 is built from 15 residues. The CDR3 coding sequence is TGTGCCAGCAGCTTGGCCGGCAGAATACTATATGGCTACACCTTC. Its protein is CASSLAGRILYGYTF. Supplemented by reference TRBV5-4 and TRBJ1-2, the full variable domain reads ETGVTQSPTHLIKTRGQQVTLRCSSQSGHNTVSWYQQALGQGPQFIFQYYREEENGRGNFPPRFSGLQFPNYSSELNVNALELDDSALYLCASSLAGRILYGYTFGSGTRLTVV.

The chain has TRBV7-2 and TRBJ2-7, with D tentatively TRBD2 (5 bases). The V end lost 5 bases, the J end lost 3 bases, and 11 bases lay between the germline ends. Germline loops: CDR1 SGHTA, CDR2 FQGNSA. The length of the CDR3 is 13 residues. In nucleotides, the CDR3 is TGTGCCAGCAGCCTCTCGGGGATCTACGAGCAGTACTTC. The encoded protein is CASSLSGIYEQYF.

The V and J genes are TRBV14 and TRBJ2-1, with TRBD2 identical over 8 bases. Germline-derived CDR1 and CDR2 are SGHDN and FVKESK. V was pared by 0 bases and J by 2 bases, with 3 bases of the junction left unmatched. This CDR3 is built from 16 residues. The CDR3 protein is CASSQDSGGAYNEQFF. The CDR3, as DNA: TGTGCCAGCAGCCAAGACTCCGGGGGGGCCTACAATGAGCAGTTCTTC.

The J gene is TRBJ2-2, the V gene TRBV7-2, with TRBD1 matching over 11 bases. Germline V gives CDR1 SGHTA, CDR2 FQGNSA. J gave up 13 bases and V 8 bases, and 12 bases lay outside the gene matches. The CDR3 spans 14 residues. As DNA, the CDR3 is TGTGCCAGCGCCGACAGGACAGGGGGCGTAAGGCTGTTTTTT. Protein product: CASADRTGGVRLFF.

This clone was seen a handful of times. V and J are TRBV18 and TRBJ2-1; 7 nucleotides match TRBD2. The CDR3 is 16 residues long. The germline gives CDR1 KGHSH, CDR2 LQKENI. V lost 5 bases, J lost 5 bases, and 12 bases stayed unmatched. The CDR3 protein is CASSSPEILADNEQFF. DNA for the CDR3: TGTGCCAGCTCATCGCCCGAGATCCTAGCGGACAATGAGCAGTTCTTC.

The CDR3 reads CASSSGEGRYEQYF. The CDR3 nucleotides are TGTGCCAGCAGTTCAGGGGAGGGGAGGTACGAGCAGTACTTC. The chain joins TRBV28 to TRBJ2-7, with D possibly being TRBD2 (7 bases). The length of the CDR3 is 14 residues. The germline V and J ends were trimmed by 4 bases and 4 bases, with 14 bases remaining between them. From germline, CDR1 is MDHEN and CDR2 SYDVKM. The full variable domain, completed using reference TRBV28 and TRBJ2-7, is DVKVTQSSRYLVKRTGEKVFLECVQDMDHENMFWYRQDPGLGLRLIYFSYDVKMKEKGDIPEGYSVSREKKERFSLILESASTNQTSMYLCASSSGEGRYEQYFGPGTRLTVT.

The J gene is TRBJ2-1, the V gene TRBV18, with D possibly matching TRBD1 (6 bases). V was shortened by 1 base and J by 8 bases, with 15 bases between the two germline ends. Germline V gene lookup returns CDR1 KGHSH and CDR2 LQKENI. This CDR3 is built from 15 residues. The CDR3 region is CASSPRGREGYEQFF. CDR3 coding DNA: TGTGCCAGCTCACCACGGGGGCGAGAGGGGTATGAGCAGTTCTTC.

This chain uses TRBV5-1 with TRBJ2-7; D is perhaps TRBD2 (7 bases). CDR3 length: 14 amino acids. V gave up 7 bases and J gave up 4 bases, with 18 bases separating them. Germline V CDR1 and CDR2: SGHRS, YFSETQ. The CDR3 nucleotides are TGCGCCAGCGCCGGAGGAGGGGGGGGGTACGAGCAGTACTTC. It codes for CASAGGGGGYEQYF.

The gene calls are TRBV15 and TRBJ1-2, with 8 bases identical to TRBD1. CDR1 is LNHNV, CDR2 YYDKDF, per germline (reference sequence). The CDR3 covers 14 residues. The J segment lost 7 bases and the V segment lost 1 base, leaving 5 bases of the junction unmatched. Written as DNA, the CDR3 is TGTGCCACCAGCAGAGGTGCAGGGGGCTCTGGCTACACCTTC. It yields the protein CATSRGAGGSGYTF.

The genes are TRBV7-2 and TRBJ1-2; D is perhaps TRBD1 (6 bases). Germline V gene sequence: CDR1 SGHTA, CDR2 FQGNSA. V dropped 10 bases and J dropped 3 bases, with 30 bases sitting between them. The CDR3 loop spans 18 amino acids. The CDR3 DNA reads TGTGCCACGACCCTAGGGGTGACTGGGAGTGGGGGCGACTATGGCTACACCTTC. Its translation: CATTLGVTGSGGDYGYTF.

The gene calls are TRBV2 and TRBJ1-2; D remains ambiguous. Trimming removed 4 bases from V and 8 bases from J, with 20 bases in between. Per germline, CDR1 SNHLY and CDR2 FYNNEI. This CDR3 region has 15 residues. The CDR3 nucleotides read TGTGCCAGCAGTGTTGGTCAGGCCTCACGAAGGGGCTACACCTTC. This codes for CASSVGQASRRGYTF.

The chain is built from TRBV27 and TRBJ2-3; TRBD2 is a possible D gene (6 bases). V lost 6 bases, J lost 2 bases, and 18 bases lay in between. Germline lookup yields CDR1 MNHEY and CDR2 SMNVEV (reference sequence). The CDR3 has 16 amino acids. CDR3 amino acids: CASRQWGELHTDTQYF. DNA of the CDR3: TGTGCCAGCAGGCAATGGGGGGAATTACACACAGATACGCAGTATTTT.